This record covers a single TCR beta chain. The data originate from a study of blood T cell repertoires in COVID-19. Looking at the study overall: Sample material is recorded as cDNA or gDNA derived from T cells, B-cell-depleted T cells, or PBMCs.

Using immunoSEQ multiplex PCR, the repertoire was profiled, and TCRdb retains in-frame clones only, with some absent. The table shows fewer than 300,000 clones, with around 80% occurring only once. Membership in each cohort depended on participant-reported clinical history. V lost 4 bases and J lost 2, with 7 bases in between. The CDR3 runs 14 residues. Germline V gene lookup returns CDR1 SGHRS and CDR2 YFSETQ. This chain links TRBV5-1 with TRBJ2-6; D gene unclear. The sequence came from a man aged 35 to 55 who had been exposed to COVID-19. The source material was PBMCs or T cells enriched from blood (not recorded which). DNA for the CDR3: TGCGCCAGCAGCGCCTATCCTGGGGCCAACGTCCTGACTTTC. Its protein is CASSAYPGANVLTF.